This TCR beta chain was sequenced in a study of naive and memory T cell subsets. An equimolar mix of two oligonucleotides served as the beta constant-region primer for TRBC1 and TRBC2. Four rounds of PCR amplified the ligated cDNA using nested alpha and beta constant-region primers plus SP2. Using its own MiXCR run on the UMI-ligation and nested PCR reads, TCRdb lists one record per CDR3 protein. The table includes over 8,500 distinct CDR3 sequences, roughly 5.5% detected once. This clonotype was seen ten or more times. V lost 6 bases and J 5 bases, leaving 10 bases between the germline ends. The CDR3 has 12 residues. The germline V gene has CDR1 SEHNR and CDR2 FQNEAQ (reference sequence).

This chain connects TRBV7-9 to TRBJ2-5; D uncertain. Source material: CD4+ TEMRA cells from blood. Subset described: effector memory re-expressing CD45RA, CD45RA+ CD27-. The TCR sequence derives from a human donor in good health. This CDR3 is CASSATLETQYF. The CDR3 nucleotides read TGTGCCAGCAGTGCGACCCTCGAGACCCAGTACTTC.